This T cell receptor beta chain was sequenced in a study of T cells expressing NK-cell markers. Whole-study context: Sequenced donors, eight in total, included seven who were HCMV-seropositive and one who was seronegative.

Looked up from germline, CDR1 is MGHRA and CDR2 is YSYEKL. This CDR3 has 18 amino acids. For each CDR3 protein, TCRdb gives one entry from its re-call of the 5' RACE reads, without DNA. The sample totals 300,000 to 450,000 distinct CDR3 sequences. Study results and caveats: These clonotypes also led the CD3+CD56-NKG2C+ fraction in several donors.

Note on this clonotype: Its target is unknown.

The TCR comes from a man aged 18-69 years in good health. J is TRBJ2-7 and V is TRBV4-1; no DNA is available, so the TRBD1 call from TCRdb remains unchecked. The sample was blood T cells: a sorted CD56 or NKG2C T cell subset, CD4+ or CD8+ T cells, or bulk PBMC T cells (not recorded which). The CDR3 region is CASSPDTQDRGNSYEQYF.